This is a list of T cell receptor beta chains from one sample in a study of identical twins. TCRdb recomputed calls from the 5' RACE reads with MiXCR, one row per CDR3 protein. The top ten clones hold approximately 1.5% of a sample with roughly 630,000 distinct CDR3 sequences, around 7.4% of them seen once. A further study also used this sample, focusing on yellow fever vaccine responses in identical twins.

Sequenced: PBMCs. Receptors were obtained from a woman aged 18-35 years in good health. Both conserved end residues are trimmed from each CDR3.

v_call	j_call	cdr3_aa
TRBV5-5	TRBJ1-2	ASSLVAGAGYGYT
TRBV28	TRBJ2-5	ASSPEQGIQETQY
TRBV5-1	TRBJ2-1	ASSSGQEQF
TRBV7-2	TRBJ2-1	ASSLSAGPKRNEQF
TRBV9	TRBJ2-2	ASSVVAGGTGELF
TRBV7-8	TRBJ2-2	ASSLLQGGTGELF
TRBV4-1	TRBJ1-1	ASSQDHQGFTEAF
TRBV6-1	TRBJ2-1	ASSDLRRGVNEQF
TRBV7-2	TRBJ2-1	ASSFPRALGEQF
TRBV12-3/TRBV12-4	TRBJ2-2	ASSLSDLAGTGELF
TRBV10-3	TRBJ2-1	AISGLGTGRDEQF
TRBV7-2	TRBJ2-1	ASSLISKQF
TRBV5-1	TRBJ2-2	ASRIQRDSFSTGELF
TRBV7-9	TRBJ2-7	ASSLDPGQGFYEQY
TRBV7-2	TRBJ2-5	ASSLIARETQY
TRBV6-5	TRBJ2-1	ASSYSPGVDNEQF
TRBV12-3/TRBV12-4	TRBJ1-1	ASSPQGKNTEAF
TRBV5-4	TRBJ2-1	ASSFPGQGEQF
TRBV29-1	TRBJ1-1	SVLYRTAMNTEAF
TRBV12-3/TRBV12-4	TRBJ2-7	ASSSPTGSSYEQY
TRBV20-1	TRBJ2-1	SAPRTSYNEQF
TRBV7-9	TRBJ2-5	ASSYTGSQKETQY
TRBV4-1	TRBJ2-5	ASSQVGAQETQY
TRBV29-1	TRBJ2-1	SHIGGDHNEQF
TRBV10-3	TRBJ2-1	AIRDRGSAYNEQF
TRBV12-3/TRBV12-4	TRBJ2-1	ASSLWASGRNEQF
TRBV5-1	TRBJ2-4	ASSSTGTGVGIQY
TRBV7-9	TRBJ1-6	ASSIRQGVNSPLH
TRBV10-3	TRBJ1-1	AISVDRGATEAF
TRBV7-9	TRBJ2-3	ASSEPTGNTDTQY
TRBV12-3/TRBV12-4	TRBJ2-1	ASSFRPRTGYNEQF
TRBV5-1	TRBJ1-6	ASSTGQPNSPLH
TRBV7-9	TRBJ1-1	ASSPRTGRLGWTEAF
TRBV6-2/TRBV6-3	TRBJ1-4	ASRPHSQNEKLF
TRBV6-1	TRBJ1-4	ASSEALGATNEKLF
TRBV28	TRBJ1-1	ASSLFWGAGGAKNTEAF
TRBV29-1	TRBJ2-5	SARTGAQETQY
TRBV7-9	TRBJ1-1	ASSRDIAATEAF
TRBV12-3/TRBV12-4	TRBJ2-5	ASSITRVLVQGTQY
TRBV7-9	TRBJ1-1	ASSLAELLYTEAF
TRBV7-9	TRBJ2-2	ASRIGGQAATGELF
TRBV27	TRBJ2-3	ASSPKTGGSTGTTDTQY
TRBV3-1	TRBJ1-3	ASSSGTGSGNTIY
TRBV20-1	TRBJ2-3	SARVSGSLTDTQY
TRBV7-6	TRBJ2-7	ASSENPSYEQY
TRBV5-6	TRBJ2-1	ASSKPSSGRF
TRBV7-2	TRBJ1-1	ASSSYRFNTEAF
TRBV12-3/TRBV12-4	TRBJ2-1	ASSKGLANEQF
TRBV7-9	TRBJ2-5	ASSARLAGGPGETQY
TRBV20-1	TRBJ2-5	SAFGASQETQY
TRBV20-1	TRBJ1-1	SARGSDIEAF
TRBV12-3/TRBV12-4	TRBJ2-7	ASSPPRGSGITYEQY
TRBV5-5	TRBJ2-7	ASSFGPGTYEQY
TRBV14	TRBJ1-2	ASSQDLWDRGRTVGGYT
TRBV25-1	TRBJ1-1	ASRLDRNTEAF